The clone carrying this T cell receptor (beta chain) occurred once. What it binds is not known. This PCR relied on a set of 60 Vbeta primers and 13 Jbeta primers. Profiling relied on immunoSEQ multiplex PCR, and the TCRdb table lists in-frame clones only, not all of them. The data hold about 130,000 clones, with approximately 82% observed a single time. Between the trimmed V and J ends, which lost 5 bases and 4 bases, there was a span of 12 bases. CDR1 is LNHDA and CDR2 is SQIVND in the germline V gene (reference sequence). The CDR3 is 14 amino acids. The sample originates from a study of cytomegalovirus exposure and HLA in healthy donors. Study-wide points: Across donors, presence/absence analyses took sequencing depth to be roughly uniform.

The TCR sequence derives from a man in his fifties in good health and CMV-seronegative. Specimen: PBMCs. This rearrangement joins TRBV19 to TRBJ1-3; D gene uncertain. DNA for the CDR3: TGTGCCAGTAGTTTTGGAGGGTTGGGAAACACCATATATTTT. As protein: CASSFGGLGNTIYF.